The rows below give T cell receptor beta chains drawn from one sample of a study of blood T cell repertoires in COVID-19. Only in-frame clones appear in the TCRdb table, and some are missing; sequencing was by immunoSEQ multiplex PCR. The sample carries about 140,000 clones, roughly 87% recorded once. Sequenced: peripheral blood. Receptor source: a man aged 70 or older with acute or convalescent COVID-19. The CDR3 runs from the conserved cysteine through the conserved F or W. A D gene is named only where the DNA matches it firmly. Clone size is given for some rows only: seen once, a few or many times, or a class if the clone is expanded.

J gene | clone size | V gene | D gene | CDR3 DNA | CDR3 protein
TRBJ2-3 | . | TRBV25-1 | TRBD2 | TGTGCCAGCATCGGGGGGATAGAAGATACGCAGTATTTT | CASIGGIEDTQYF
TRBJ1-2 | once | TRBV15 | TRBD1 | TGTGCCACCAGCAGAGCAGGGACAGGGGTTCTCAACACCTTC | CATSRAGTGVLNTF
TRBJ2-7 | once | TRBV5-1 | TRBD2 | TGCGCCAGCAGCTTGGGCTCCCTAGCGGGAAGGGAGCAGTACTTC | CASSLGSLAGREQYF
TRBJ1-3 | . | TRBV3-1/TRBV3-2 | . | TGTGCCAGCAGCCAAGTGGGAGGCTCTGGAAACACCATATATTTT | CASSQVGGSGNTIYF
TRBJ2-3 | once | TRBV18 | TRBD1 | TGTGCCAGCTCCCGAGGCCGCGGGACAGGGGGCACAGATACGCAGTATTTT | CASSRGRGTGGTDTQYF
TRBJ2-3 | . | TRBV24-1 | TRBD2 | TGTGCCACCAGTGACCATCTAGCTGGGGGACTAGCGGGCCGCACAGATACGCAGTATTTT | CATSDHLAGGLAGRTDTQYF
TRBJ2-2 | once | TRBV4-1 | . | TGCGCCAGCGGTATCTTACAGGGCACCGGGGAGCTGTTTTTT | CASGILQGTGELFF
TRBJ2-7 | . | TRBV14 | TRBD1 | TGTGCCAGCAGCCAAAGGGGACAGGGGTCCAACGAGCAGTACTTC | CASSQRGQGSNEQYF
TRBJ2-4 | once | TRBV5-4 | . | TGTGCCAGCAGCTTGTCGTTGACATCGGAGGCCATTCAGTACTTC | CASSLSLTSEAIQYF
TRBJ1-2 | . | TRBV6-5 | . | TGTGCCAGCAGCTTAGACACTAACTATGGCTACACCTTC | CASSLDTNYGYTF
TRBJ2-7 | . | TRBV5-6 | TRBD1 | TGTGCCAGCAATCTACAGGGGAATTGGTACGAGCAGTACTTC | CASNLQGNWYEQYF
TRBJ1-2 | . | TRBV27 | . | TGTGCCAGCAGTTTATCCCCGGCTAACTATGGCTACACCTTC | CASSLSPANYGYTF
TRBJ1-1 | . | TRBV18 | TRBD1 | TGTGCCAGCTCAACGGGACAGCTCCAAATGAACACTGAAGCTTTCTTT | CASSTGQLQMNTEAFF
TRBJ1-5 | . | TRBV27 | . | TGTGCCAGCAGTTGGGGGGGGCGAAGCAATCAGCCCCAGCATTTT | CASSWGGRSNQPQHF
TRBJ2-5 | . | TRBV7-6 | TRBD2 | TGTGCCAGCAGTCGTACCCCCGGACTAGCCCGCCAAGAGACCCAGTACTTC | CASSRTPGLARQETQYF
TRBJ1-1 | . | TRBV6-2/TRBV6-3 | . | TGTGCCAGCAGTGGACAAGAGATGAACACTGAAGCTTTCTTT | CASSGQEMNTEAFF
TRBJ1-5 | . | TRBV30 | TRBD1 | TGTGCCTGGAGGCCTGGGCAGGGGGTGCGGGAGCCCCAGCATTTT | CAWRPGQGVREPQHF
TRBJ2-1 | . | TRBV6-2/TRBV6-3 | TRBD1 | TGTGCCAGCAGCCCACATTCACCGGACAGGGATGCCTACAATGAGCAGTTCTTC | CASSPHSPDRDAYNEQFF
TRBJ2-1 | . | TRBV3-1/TRBV3-2 | TRBD2 | TGTGCCAGCAGCGCCAGACTAGCGGGTCGTAATGAGCAGTTCTTC | CASSARLAGRNEQFF
TRBJ2-1 | . | TRBV10-2 | TRBD1 | TGCGCCAGCAGTGGGACAGGTGGGGGTGAGCAGTTCTTC | CASSGTGGGEQFF
TRBJ1-4 | . | TRBV5-1 | . | TGCGCCAGCAGCTTCCAACAGGGATCGGGTGAAAAACTGTTTTTT | CASSFQQGSGEKLFF
TRBJ2-7 | . | TRBV6-2/TRBV6-3 | . | TGTGCCAGCAGTTCACCCGGGGCCAGGGGAGCGGATAGCTCCTACGAGCAGTACTTC | CASSSPGARGADSSYEQYF
TRBJ1-2 | . | TRBV19 | TRBD1 | TGTGCCAGTAGTATTTTGGCAGGGGGCGTCTATGGCTACACCTTC | CASSILAGGVYGYTF
TRBJ1-1 | . | TRBV5-1 | . | TGCGCCAGCAGCTTCAATTCGGGGAACACTGAAGCTTTCTTT | CASSFNSGNTEAFF
TRBJ1-6 | . | TRBV27 | . | TGTGCCAGCAGCCGCCTACGGGATAATTCACCCCTCCACTTT | CASSRLRDNSPLHF
TRBJ1-4 | . | TRBV5-1 | . | TGCGCCAGCAGGGCCGGGGTTGATGAAAAACTGTTTTTT | CASRAGVDEKLFF
TRBJ1-6 | few | TRBV7-2 | TRBD1 | TGTGCCAGCAGCTTCATGGCACAGGGGGCAGGGTCACCCCTCCACTTT | CASSFMAQGAGSPLHF
TRBJ2-5 | once | TRBV6-5 | . | TGTGCCAGCAGTTACTCATTCAGGGTTGGAGAGACCCAGTACTTC | CASSYSFRVGETQYF
TRBJ1-6 | . | TRBV2 | . | TGTGCCAGCAGCGGACCTCTGGGAGTTAATTCACCCCTCCACTTT | CASSGPLGVNSPLHF